Given below is one TCR beta chain in context. No antigen is known for it. CDR1 is ENHRY and CDR2 is SYGVKD in the germline V gene. The CDR3 extends over 13 amino acids. The V gene lost 7 bases and the J gene lost 1 base, with 10 bases spanning the gap. Exclusions: uncontrolled infection, other autoimmune disease, pregnancy, lactation. Clinical symptoms, serum thyroxine, TRAb, thyroid ultrasound and orbital computed tomography established diagnosis. Amplification targeted TCR beta CDR3 regions from RNA transcripts. TCR CDR3 regions were first amplified by RT-PCR with HTBI primers. MiXCR, run by TCRdb on the multiplex PCR reads, gives a single entry per CDR3 protein. Of about 570,000 distinct CDR3 sequences in the sample, more than 45% were seen once. This entry comes from a study of T cells in Graves' hyperthyroidism and ophthalmopathy. The study's findings and limits: A model of 13 V-J features distinguished ophthalmopathy from stable hyperthyroidism. Peripheral blood also featured most of the thyroid clonotypes expanded above 0.001.

The receptor was derived from an adult woman with Graves' disease, either hyperthyroidism or ophthalmopathy (not recorded which). Sequenced: peripheral blood or thyroid tissue (not recorded which). The V call is TRBV10-3, the J call TRBJ2-5; TRBD1 or TRBD2 may be the D gene (6 bases each). The CDR3 spells CAITQGLQETQYF. CDR3 nucleotides: TGTGCCATCACACAGGGACTCCAAGAGACCCAGTACTTC.